Listed below are T cell receptor beta chains from one sample, sequenced in a study of cytomegalovirus exposure and HLA in healthy donors. Here immunoSEQ multiplex PCR was the method, and the copy in TCRdb shows in-frame clones only, minus some. Here the sample spans fewer than 120,000 clones, about three quarters being singletons. Sequenced sample: PBMCs. These receptors were taken from a woman aged 60-75 years in good health and CMV-seropositive. Each CDR3 is given with its conserved first and last residue. D genes are given only for firm matches. The listing skips clone size in some rows; elsewhere it reads once, few, many or a size class.

V,J,D,size,CDR3,DNA
TRBV20-1,TRBJ2-7,NA,NA,CSARRSYEQYF,TGCAGTGCTAGGAGATCCTACGAGCAGTACTTC
TRBV5-4,TRBJ1-1,NA,NA,CASSTITGRNTEAFF,TGTGCCAGCAGCACTATTACAGGGAGGAACACTGAAGCTTTCTTT
TRBV5-1,TRBJ2-3,NA,NA,CASSFIGATVTDTQYF,TGCGCCAGCAGCTTCATTGGCGCGACAGTCACAGATACGCAGTATTTT
TRBV6-1,TRBJ1-1,NA,NA,CASSYDGIGRSEAFF,TGTGCCAGCAGCTATGACGGGATCGGGAGGTCTGAAGCTTTCTTT
TRBV9,TRBJ1-5,NA,once,CASSQTASNQPQHF,TGTGCCAGCTCACAGACAGCTAGCAATCAGCCCCAGCATTTT
TRBV28,TRBJ2-1,TRBD1,once,CASSSPGQGYNEQFF,TGTGCCAGCAGTTCGCCGGGACAGGGCTACAATGAGCAGTTCTTC
TRBV7-3,TRBJ2-5,TRBD2,once,CASSSGLAGEEQYF,TGTGCCAGCAGCTCAGGACTAGCGGGGGAAGAGCAGTACTTC
TRBV5-4,TRBJ1-1,TRBD1,NA,CASSLGQGATEAFF,TGTGCCAGCAGCTTGGGACAGGGGGCAACTGAAGCTTTCTTT
TRBV5-5,TRBJ1-3,NA,NA,CASSLGQPRSGNTIYF,TGTGCCAGCAGCTTGGGACAGCCGCGCTCTGGAAACACCATATATTTT
TRBV11-2,TRBJ2-7,NA,NA,CASRSMGAHEQYF,TGTGCCAGCAGGTCCATGGGGGCCCACGAGCAGTACTTC